This T cell receptor beta chain was captured by sequencing in a study of blood T cell repertoires in COVID-19. Overall study: COVID-19 samples, acute and convalescent, were from the United States, Italy and Spain. From T cells, B-cell-depleted T cells, or PBMCs came the material, which was cDNA or gDNA.

Clones were sequenced by immunoSEQ multiplex PCR, and TCRdb holds only the in-frame ones, with some missing. This table holds roughly 150,000 clones, roughly 84% found once. The receptor was isolated from a man between 65 and 85 years old with active or convalescent COVID-19. Sequencing input: peripheral blood.

CDR3: CASSEGQGSPYEQYF. CDR3 sequence (DNA): TGCGCCAGCAGTGAAGGGCAGGGGAGTCCCTACGAGCAGTACTTC. The chain links TRBV10-2 to TRBJ2-7, with D perhaps TRBD1 (6 bases). V was trimmed by 3 bases and J by 2 bases, leaving 14 bases between them. CDR1 and CDR2 (germline): WSHSY, SAAADI. The CDR3 extends over 15 amino acids.